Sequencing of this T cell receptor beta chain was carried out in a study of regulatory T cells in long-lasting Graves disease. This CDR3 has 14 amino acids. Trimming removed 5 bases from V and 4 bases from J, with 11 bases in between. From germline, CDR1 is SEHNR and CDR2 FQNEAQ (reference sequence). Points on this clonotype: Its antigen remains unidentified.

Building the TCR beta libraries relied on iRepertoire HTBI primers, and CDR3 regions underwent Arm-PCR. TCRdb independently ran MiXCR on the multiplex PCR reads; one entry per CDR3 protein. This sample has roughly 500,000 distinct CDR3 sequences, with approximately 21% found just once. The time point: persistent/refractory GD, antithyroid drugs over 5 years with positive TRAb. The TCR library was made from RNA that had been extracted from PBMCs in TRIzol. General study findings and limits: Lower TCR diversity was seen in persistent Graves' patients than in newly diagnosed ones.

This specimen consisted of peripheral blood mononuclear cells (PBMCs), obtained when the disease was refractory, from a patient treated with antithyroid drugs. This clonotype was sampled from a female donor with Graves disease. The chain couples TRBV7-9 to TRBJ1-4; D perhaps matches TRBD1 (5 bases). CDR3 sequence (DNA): TGTGCCAGCAGCCGAGGGACGGTTAATGAAAAACTGTTTTTT. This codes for CASSRGTVNEKLFF.